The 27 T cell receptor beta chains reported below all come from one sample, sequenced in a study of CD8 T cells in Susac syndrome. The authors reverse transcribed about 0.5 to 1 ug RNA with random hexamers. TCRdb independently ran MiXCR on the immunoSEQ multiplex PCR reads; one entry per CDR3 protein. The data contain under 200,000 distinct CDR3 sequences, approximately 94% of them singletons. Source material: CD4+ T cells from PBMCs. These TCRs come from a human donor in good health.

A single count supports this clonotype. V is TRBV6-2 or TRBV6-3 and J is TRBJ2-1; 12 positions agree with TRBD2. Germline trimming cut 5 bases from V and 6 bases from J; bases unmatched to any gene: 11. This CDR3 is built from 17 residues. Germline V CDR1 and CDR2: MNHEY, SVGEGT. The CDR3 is CASSSTGGLAGTNEQFF. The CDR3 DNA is TGTGCCAGCAGTAGTACCGGCGGACTAGCGGGGACCAATGAGCAGTTCTTC.

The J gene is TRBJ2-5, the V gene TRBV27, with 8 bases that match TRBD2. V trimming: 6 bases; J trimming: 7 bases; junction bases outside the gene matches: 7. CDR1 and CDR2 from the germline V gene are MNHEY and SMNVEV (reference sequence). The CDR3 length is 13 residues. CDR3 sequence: CASSFGRAGTQYF. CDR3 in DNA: TGTGCCAGCAGCTTCGGGAGGGCTGGGACCCAGTACTTC.

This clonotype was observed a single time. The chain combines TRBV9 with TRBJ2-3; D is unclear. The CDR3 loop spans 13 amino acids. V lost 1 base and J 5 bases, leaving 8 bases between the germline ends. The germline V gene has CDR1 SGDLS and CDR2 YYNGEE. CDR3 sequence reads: CASSVYMRDTQYF. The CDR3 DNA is TGTGCCAGCAGCGTATATATGAGAGATACGCAGTATTTT. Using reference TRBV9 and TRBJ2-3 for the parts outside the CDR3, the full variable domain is DSGVTQTPKHLITATGQRVTLRCSPRSGDLSVYWYQQSLDQGLQFLIQYYNGEERAKGNILERFSAQQFPDLHSELNLSSLELGDSALYFCASSVYMRDTQYFGPGTRLTVL.

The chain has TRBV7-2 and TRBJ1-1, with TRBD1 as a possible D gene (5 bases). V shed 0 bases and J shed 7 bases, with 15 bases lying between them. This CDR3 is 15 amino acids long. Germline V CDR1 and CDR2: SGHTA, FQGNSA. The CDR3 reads CASSLARGGGLEAFF. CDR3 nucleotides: TGTGCCAGCAGCTTAGCAAGGGGAGGAGGGCTTGAAGCTTTCTTT.

DNA for the CDR3: TGTGCCAGCAGCTTGGGAGGGACAGGTCTTTCACCCCTCCACTTT. This sequence encodes CASSLGGTGLSPLHF. This chain uses TRBV5-4 with TRBJ1-6; TRBD1 aligns across 8 bases. Germline CDR1 SGHNT, CDR2 YYREEE (reference sequence). The CDR3 is 15 amino acids. V was pared by 0 bases and J by 9 bases, with 5 bases of the junction left unmatched.

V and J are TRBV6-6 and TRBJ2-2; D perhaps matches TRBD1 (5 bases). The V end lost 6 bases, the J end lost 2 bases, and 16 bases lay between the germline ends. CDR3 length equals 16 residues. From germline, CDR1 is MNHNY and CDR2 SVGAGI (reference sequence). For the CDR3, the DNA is TGTGCCAGCAGGCTCCCTAACCAGGGTAACACCGGGGAGCTGTTTTTT. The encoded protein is CASRLPNQGNTGELFF.

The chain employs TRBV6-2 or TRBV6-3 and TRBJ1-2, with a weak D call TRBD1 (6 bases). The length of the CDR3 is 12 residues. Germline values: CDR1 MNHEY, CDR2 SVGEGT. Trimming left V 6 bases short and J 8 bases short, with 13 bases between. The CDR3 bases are TGTGCCAGCAGCCGACAGGCTTTGGGCTACACCTTC. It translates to CASSRQALGYTF.

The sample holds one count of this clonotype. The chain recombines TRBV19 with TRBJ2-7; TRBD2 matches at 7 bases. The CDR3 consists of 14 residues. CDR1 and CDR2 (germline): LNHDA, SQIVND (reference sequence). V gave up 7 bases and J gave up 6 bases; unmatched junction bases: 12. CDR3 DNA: TGTGCCAGTAACGGGGGGTCGATGTTGTTCGAGCAGTACTTC. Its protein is CASNGGSMLFEQYF.

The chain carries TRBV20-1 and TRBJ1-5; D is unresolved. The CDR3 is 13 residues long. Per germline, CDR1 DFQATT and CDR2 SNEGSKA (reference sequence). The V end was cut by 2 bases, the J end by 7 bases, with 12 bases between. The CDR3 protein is CSARIPGGQPQHF. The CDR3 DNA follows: TGCAGTGCTAGAATCCCAGGCGGGCAGCCCCAGCATTTT.

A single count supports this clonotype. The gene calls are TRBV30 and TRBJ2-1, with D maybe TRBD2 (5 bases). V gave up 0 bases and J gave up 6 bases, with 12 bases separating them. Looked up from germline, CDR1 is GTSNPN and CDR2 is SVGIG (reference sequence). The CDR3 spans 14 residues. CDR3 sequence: CAWSVSSGFNEQFF. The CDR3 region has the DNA TGTGCCTGGAGTGTTAGTTCGGGGTTCAATGAGCAGTTCTTC.

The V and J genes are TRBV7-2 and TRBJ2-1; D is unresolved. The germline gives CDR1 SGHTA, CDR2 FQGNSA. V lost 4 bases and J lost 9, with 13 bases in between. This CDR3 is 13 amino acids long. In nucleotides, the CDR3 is TGTGCCAGCAGCTCTTGGACGGACCGTGAGCAGTTCTTC. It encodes CASSSWTDREQFF.

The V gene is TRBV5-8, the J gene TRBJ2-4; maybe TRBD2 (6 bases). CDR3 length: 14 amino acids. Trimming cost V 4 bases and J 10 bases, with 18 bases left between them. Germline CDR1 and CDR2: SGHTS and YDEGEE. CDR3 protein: CASSPIVGGDIQYF. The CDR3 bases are TGTGCCAGCAGCCCCATTGTCGGGGGAGATATTCAGTACTTC.

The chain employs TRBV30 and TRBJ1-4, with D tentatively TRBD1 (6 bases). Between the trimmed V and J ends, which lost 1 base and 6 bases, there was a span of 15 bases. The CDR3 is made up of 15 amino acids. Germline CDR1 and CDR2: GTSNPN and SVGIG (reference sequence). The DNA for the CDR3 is TGTGCCTGGAGTGCGGGGGCGCGGTGGGATGAAAAACTGTTTTTT. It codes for CAWSAGARWDEKLFF. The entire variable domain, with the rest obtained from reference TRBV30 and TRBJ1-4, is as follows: SQTIHQWPATLVQPVGSPLSLECTVEGTSNPNLYWYRQAAGRGLQLLFYSVGIGQISSEVPQNLSASRPQDRQFILSSKKLLLSDSGFYLCAWSAGARWDEKLFFGSGTQLSVL.

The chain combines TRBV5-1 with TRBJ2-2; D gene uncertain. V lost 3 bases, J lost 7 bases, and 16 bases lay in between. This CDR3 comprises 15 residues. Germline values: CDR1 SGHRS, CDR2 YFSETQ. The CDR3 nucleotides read TGCGCCAGCAGCTGGACGCTATTTAACGGCGGGGAGCTGTTTTTT. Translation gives CASSWTLFNGGELFF.

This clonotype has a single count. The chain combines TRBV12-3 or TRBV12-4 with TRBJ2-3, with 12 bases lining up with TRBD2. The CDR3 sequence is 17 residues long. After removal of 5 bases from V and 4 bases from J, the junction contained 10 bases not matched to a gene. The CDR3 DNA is TGTGCCAGCAGTCCCGGACTAGCGGGGAACGTCGCAGATACGCAGTATTTT. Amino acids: CASSPGLAGNVADTQYF.

CDR3 nucleotides: TGTGCCAGCAGCTCCGCGGGGCTAGGTGAAAAACTGTTTTTT. Translating gives CASSSAGLGEKLFF. The gene calls are TRBV7-9 and TRBJ1-4; maybe TRBD1 (5 bases). V was pared by 4 bases and J by 7 bases, with 13 bases between. There are 14 residues in the CDR3. The germline V gene has CDR1 SEHNR and CDR2 FQNEAQ (reference sequence).

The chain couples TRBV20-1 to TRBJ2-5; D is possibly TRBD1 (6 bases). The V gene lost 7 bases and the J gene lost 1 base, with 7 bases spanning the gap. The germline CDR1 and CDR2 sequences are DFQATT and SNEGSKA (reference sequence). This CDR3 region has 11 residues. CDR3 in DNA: TGCAGTGAAGGGGGCCAAGAGACCCAGTACTTC. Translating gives CSEGGQETQYF.

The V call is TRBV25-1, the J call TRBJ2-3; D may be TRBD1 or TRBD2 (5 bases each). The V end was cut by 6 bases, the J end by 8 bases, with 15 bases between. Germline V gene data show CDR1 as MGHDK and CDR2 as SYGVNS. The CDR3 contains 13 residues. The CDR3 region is CASRMGVSGTQYF. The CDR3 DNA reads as TGTGCCAGCAGGATGGGGGTGTCGGGTACGCAGTATTTT.

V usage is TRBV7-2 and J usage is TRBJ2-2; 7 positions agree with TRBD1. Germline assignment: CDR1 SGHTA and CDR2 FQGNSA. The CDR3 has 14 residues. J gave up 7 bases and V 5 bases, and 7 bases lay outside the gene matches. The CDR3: CASSRQGGSGELFF. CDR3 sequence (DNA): TGTGCCAGCAGCCGACAGGGTGGGAGCGGGGAGCTGTTTTTT.

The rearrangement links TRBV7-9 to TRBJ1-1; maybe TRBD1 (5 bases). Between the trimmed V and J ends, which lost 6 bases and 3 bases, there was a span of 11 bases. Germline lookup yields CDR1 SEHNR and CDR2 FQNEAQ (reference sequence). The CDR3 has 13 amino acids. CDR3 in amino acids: CASRTLGDTEAFF. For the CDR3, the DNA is TGTGCCAGCAGGACGTTGGGGGACACTGAAGCTTTCTTT.

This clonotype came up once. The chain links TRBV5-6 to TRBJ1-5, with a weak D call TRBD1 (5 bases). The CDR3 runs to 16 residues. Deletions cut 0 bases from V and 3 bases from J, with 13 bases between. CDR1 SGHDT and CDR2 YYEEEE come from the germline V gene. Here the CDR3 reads CASSLGGRTFNQPQHF. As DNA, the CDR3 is TGTGCCAGCAGCTTGGGGGGACGGACTTTCAATCAGCCCCAGCATTTT.

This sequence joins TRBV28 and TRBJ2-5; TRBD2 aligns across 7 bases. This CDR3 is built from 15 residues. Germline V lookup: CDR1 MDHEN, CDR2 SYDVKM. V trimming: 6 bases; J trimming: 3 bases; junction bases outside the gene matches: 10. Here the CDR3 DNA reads TGTGCCAGCAGCCCCACGGGACTATTAGAAGAGACCCAGTACTTC. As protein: CASSPTGLLEETQYF.

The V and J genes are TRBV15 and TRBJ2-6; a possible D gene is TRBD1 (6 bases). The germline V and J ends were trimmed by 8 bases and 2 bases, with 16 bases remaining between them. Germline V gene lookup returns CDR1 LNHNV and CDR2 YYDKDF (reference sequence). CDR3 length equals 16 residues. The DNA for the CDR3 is TGTGCCACCGGCTCAGGGGACCCCGCTGGGGCCAACGTCCTGACTTTC. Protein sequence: CATGSGDPAGANVLTF.

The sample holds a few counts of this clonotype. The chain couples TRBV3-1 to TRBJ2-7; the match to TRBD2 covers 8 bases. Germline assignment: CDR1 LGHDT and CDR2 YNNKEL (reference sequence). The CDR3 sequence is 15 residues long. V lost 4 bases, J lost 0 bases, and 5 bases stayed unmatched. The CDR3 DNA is TGTGCCAGCAGCCTGAGCGGGGGCCCCTCCTACGAGCAGTACTTC. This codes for CASSLSGGPSYEQYF.

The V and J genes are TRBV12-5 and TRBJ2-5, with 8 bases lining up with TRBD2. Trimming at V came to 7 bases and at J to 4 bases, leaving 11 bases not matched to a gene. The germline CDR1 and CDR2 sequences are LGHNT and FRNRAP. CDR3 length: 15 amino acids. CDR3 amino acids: CASAPGLARGETQYF. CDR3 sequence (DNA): TGTGCTAGTGCCCCAGGACTAGCAAGGGGAGAGACCCAGTACTTC.

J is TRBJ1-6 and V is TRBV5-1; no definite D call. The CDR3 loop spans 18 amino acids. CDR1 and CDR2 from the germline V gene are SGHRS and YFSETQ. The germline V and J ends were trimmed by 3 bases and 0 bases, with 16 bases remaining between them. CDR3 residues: CASSSGQSLSSYNSPLHF. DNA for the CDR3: TGCGCCAGCAGCTCCGGTCAGTCGCTTAGCTCCTATAATTCACCCCTCCACTTT.

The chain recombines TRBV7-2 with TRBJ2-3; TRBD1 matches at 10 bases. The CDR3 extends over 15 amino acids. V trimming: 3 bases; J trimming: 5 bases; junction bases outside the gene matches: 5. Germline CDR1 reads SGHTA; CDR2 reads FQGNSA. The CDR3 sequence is CASSFRQGAGDTQYF. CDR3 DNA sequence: TGTGCCAGCAGCTTCCGACAGGGGGCCGGAGATACGCAGTATTTT. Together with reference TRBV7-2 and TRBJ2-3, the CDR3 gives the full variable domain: GAGVSQSPSNKVTEKGKDVELRCDPISGHTALYWYRQSLGQGLEFLIYFQGNSAPDKSGLPSDRFSAERTGGSVSTLTIQRTQQEDSAVYLCASSFRQGAGDTQYFGPGTRLTVL.